This T cell receptor beta chain was found in a study of shared T cell receptors in the human thymus. The ends were cut back, 5 bases at V and 7 bases at J, with 17 bases in the middle. The CDR3 totals 14 residues. Germline V gene lookup returns CDR1 MNHNY and CDR2 SVGAGI (reference sequence). Data came from immunoSEQ multiplex PCR; TCRdb stores just in-frame clones and leaves some out. The sample has 700,000 or so clones; roughly 88% are singletons. These same records also appear under a second study, on human thymus T cells. Turning to that study: Corrective surgery for congenital heart defects was being performed on the healthy Finnish infants who were the donors. Corrective heart surgery yielded resections, and these provided the thymus tissue. Thymic repertoires from unrelated individuals overlapped highly, related research reported.

The sample consisted of thymocytes. The origin of this receptor is a girl in the first two years of life with a congenital heart defect. The chain carries TRBV6-6 and TRBJ1-1; a possible D gene is TRBD1 (5 bases). CDR3 nucleotide sequence: TGTGCCAGCAGTCGCCGGGGGATGAGGGGTGAAGCTTTCTTT. Translation: CASSRRGMRGEAFF.